This T cell receptor (beta chain) emerged from a study of T-cell reconstitution after alpha-beta-depleted transplantation in children. This clonotype appeared many times. Its specificity is not known. Library preparation (for TCRbeta) was performed with unique molecular identifiers. TCRdb independently ran MiXCR on the PCR reads; one entry per CDR3 protein. The data hold 330,000 or so distinct CDR3 sequences, with 6.5% to 9% observed a single time. Study-wide results and caveats: After transplant, at about two months, alpha-beta T cells were reportedly derived from several hundred expanded graft clones. Certain patients had high TCRbeta diversity at day 60, and it came from recipient T cells and thymic progenitors that survived. Once a year had passed after transplant, T-cell counts and diversity came mostly from newly produced T cells.

The germline V gene encodes CDR1 SNHLY and CDR2 FYNNEI. Unmatched junction bases numbered 8, after V lost 0 bases and J lost 3 bases. This CDR3 contains 16 residues. The gene calls are TRBV2 and TRBJ2-7, with 7 positions matching TRBD1. The TCR originated in a female patient under 10 years old who had a stem cell transplant for Fanconi anemia, so the T cells may come from the graft donor. The sample here was peripheral blood, taken 360 days after TCRalphabeta/CD19-depleted stem cell transplant. For the CDR3, the DNA is TGTGCCAGCAGTGAAGCGGTGGCCAGGGGGAGCTACGAGCAGTACTTC. It translates to CASSEAVARGSYEQYF.